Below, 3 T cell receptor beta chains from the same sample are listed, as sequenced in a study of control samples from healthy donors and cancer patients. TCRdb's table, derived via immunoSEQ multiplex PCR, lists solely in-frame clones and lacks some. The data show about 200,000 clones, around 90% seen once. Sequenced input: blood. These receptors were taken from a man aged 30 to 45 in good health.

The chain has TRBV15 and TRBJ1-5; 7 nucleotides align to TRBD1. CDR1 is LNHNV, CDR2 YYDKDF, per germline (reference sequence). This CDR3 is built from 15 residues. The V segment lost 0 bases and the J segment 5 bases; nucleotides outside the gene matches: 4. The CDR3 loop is CATSRDHRGHQPQHF. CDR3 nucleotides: TGTGCCACCAGCAGAGATCACAGGGGTCATCAGCCCCAGCATTTT.

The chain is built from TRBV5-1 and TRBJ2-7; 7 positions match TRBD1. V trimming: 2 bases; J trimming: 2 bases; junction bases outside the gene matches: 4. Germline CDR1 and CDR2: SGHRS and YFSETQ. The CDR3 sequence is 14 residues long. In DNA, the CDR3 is TGCGCCAGCAGCTTAACCGGGACAGCCTACGAGCAGTACTTC. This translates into CASSLTGTAYEQYF.

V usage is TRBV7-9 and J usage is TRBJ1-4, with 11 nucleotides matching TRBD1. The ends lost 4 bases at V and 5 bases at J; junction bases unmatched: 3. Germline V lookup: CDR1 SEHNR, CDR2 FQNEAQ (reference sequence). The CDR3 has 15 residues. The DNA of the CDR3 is TGTGCCAGCAGCTCTGGACAGGGGGCAAATGAAAAACTGTTTTTT. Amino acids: CASSSGQGANEKLFF.